This entry describes one T cell receptor (beta chain). Its antigen is still unknown. This sample was taken from a study of T cells in Graves' hyperthyroidism and ophthalmopathy. Study background: Pretreatment peripheral blood was obtained at initial diagnosis. Study conclusions and caveats: In blood, most of the thyroid clonotypes expanded above 0.001 were also present.

Stable Graves' hyperthyroidism denoted no ophthalmopathy progression over 18 months. The V and J ends lost 5 bases and 6 bases, in that order; junction bases with no gene match: 8. The CDR3 is 15 amino acids. Germline V gene sequence: CDR1 MDHEN, CDR2 SYDVKM. Amplification of TCR beta CDR3 regions was performed using RNA transcripts as template. An initial round of RT-PCR targeting the TCR CDR3 relied on the HTBI primer set. TCRdb recomputed calls from the multiplex PCR reads with MiXCR, one row per CDR3 protein. Of roughly 570,000 distinct CDR3 sequences in the sample, more than 15% were seen once. V gene TRBV28 combines with J gene TRBJ2-3, with TRBD2 matching 10 bases. Sequenced input: blood. The TCR sequence derives from a woman in her twenties or thirties with Graves' hyperthyroidism. CDR3 nucleotide sequence: TGTGCCAGCAGTACCCTAGCGGGAGAGTCCGATACGCAGTATTTT. It specifies CASSTLAGESDTQYF.